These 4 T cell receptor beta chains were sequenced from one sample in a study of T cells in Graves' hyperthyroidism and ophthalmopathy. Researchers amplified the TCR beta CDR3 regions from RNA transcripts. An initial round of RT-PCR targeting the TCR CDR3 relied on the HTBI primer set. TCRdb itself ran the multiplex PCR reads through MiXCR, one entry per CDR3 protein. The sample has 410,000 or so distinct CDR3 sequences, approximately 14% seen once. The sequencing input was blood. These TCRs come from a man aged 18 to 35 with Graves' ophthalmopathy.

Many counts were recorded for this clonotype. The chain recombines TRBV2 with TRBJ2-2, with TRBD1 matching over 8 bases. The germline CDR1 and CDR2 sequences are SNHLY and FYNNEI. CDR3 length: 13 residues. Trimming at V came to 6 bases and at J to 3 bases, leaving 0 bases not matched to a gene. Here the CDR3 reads CASRDRDTGELFF. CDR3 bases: TGTGCCAGCAGGGACAGGGACACCGGGGAGCTGTTTTTT. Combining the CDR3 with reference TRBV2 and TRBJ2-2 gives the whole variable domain EPEVTQTPSHQVTQMGQEVILRCVPISNHLYFYWYRQILGQKVEFLVSFYNNEISEKSEIFDDQFSVERPDGSNFTLKIRSTKLEDSAMYFCASRDRDTGELFFGEGSRLTVL.

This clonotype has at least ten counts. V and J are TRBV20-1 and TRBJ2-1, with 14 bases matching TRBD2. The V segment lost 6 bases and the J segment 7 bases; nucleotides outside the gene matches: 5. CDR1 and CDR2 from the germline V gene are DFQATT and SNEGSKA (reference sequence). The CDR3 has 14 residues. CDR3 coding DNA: TGCAGTGCCCCGGGACTAGCGGGAGTTAATGAGCAGTTCTTC. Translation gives CSAPGLAGVNEQFF.

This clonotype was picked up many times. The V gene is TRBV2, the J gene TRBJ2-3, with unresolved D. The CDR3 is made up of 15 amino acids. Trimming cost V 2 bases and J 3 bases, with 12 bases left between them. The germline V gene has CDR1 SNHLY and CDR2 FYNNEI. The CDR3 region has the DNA TGTGCCAGCAGTGAAACCCCGTCTGGTACAGATACGCAGTATTTT. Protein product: CASSETPSGTDTQYF.

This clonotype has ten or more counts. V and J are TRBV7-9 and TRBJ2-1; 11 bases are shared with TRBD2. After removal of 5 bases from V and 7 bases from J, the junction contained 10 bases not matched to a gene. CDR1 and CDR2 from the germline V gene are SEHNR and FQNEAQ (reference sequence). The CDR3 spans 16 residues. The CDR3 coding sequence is TGTGCCAGCAGCCGGACCCTAGCGGGAGGCAGTAATGAGCAGTTCTTC. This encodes CASSRTLAGGSNEQFF.